The clone carrying this TCR beta chain appeared a few times. Cohort allocation depended upon clinical history that participants reported. The CDR3 is 17 residues long. Germline lookup yields CDR1 LGHNT and CDR2 FRNRAP. V shed 1 base and J 3 bases; nucleotides not matched to a gene: 7. This record comes from a study of blood T cell repertoires in COVID-19. Original data processing: The assay estimated nucleated cells by amplifying reference gene primers. TCRdb keeps only in-frame clones here, not all; method: immunoSEQ multiplex PCR. V, J and clone size reflect that table, while D and trimming were determined from the DNA. The profile shows 300,000 to 450,000 clones, about 90% of them singletons.

The specimen was PBMCs or T cells enriched from blood (not recorded which). This chain connects TRBV12-5 to TRBJ2-1; 9 nucleotides align to TRBD2. The source is a middle-aged man in a cohort exposed to, infected with or recovered from COVID-19 (not recorded which). The DNA of the CDR3 is TGTGCTAGTGGTTTGGAGCCAAAACTAGCGGGCTACAATGAGCAGTTCTTC. Translated: CASGLEPKLAGYNEQFF.